This T cell receptor (beta chain) was profiled in a study of CD8 T cells in Susac syndrome. TCR beta was sequenced from blood CD8+ and CD4+ T cells. The authors negatively isolated CD8+ and CD4+ T cells and FACS-enriched TEMRA cells. Random hexamers were used to reverse transcribe the RNA input (about 0.5 to 1 ug). A single record per CDR3 protein comes from TCRdb applying MiXCR to the immunoSEQ multiplex PCR reads. The table shows around 100,000 distinct CDR3 sequences, with nearly 97% occurring only once. The sequence derives from a human donor with Susac syndrome. The specimen was CD8+ T cells from PBMCs.

CDR3 amino acids: CSARIQSSWETQYF. CDR3 bases: TGCAGCGCCCGGATACAGTCGTCGTGGGAGACCCAGTACTTC. The J gene is TRBJ2-5, the V gene TRBV29-1; D is undetermined. Germline CDR1 SQVTM, CDR2 ANQGSEA. Trimming removed 7 bases at V and 5 bases at J, with 20 bases between. CDR3 length equals 14 residues. The complete variable domain, with remaining parts taken from reference TRBV29-1 and TRBJ2-5, reads SAVISQKPSRDICQRGTSLTIQCQVDSQVTMMFWYRQQPGQSLTLIATANQGSEATYESGFVIDKFPISRPNLTFSTLTVSNMSPEDSSIYLCSARIQSSWETQYFGPGTRLLVL.